These T cell receptor beta chains were read from a single sample in a study of T cell repertoires in cytomegalovirus infection. These receptors' targets are unknown. TCRdb re-derived calls from the reads in MiXCR, one entry per CDR3 protein. The profile shows about half a million distinct CDR3 sequences, 42% of them singletons. The sample consisted of cultured PBMCs, taken from culture after CMV antigen stimulation. Receptors were obtained from a human donor in good health (CMV status not recorded). Some clones in this sample may be carry-over from other donors' samples. The CDR3 runs from the conserved cysteine through the conserved F or W. The D gene is left open where the match is weak. Only some rows state a clone size, as once, few, many or a class for expanded clones.

>few|TRBJ2-1|TRBV5-5|TRBD2
TGTGCCAGCAGCCCACGACTAGCGGGGGGGCCCCGGGAGCAGTTCTTC
CASSPRLAGGPREQFF
>few|TRBJ2-5|TRBV4-2|TRBD2
TGTGCCAGCAGCCAAGCTTCGACTAGAGCGGGGGAGACCCAGTACTTC
CASSQASTRAGETQYF
>many|TRBJ1-5|TRBV7-8|NA
TGTGCCAGCAGCTTAGCCGGTCAAGGGAATCAGCCCCAGCATTTT
CASSLAGQGNQPQHF
>NA|TRBJ2-1|TRBV5-6|NA
TGTGCCAGCAGCTTCATCGGGGGCCTTGCGGGTGAGCAGTTCTTC
CASSFIGGLAGEQFF
>NA|TRBJ2-1|TRBV5-4|TRBD2
TGTGCCAGCAGCACGGGACTAGCGGAATACAATGAGCAGTTCTTC
CASSTGLAEYNEQFF
>NA|TRBJ2-5|TRBV2|NA
TGTGCCAGCAGTGATTGGGGGGTACGAGAGACCCAGTACTTC
CASSDWGVRETQYF
>few|TRBJ1-1|TRBV7-2|NA
TGTGCCAGCAGCTTAGCCCAGGCAAGGGGCACTGAAGCTTTCTTT
CASSLAQARGTEAFF
>NA|TRBJ2-3|TRBV2|NA
TGTGCCAGCACGGCACACGGAACTACAGATACGCAGTATTTT
CASTAHGTTDTQYF
>NA|TRBJ2-7|TRBV12-3/TRBV12-4|NA
TGTGCCAGCAGTTTAGCTGGGACCTACGGGGAGCAGTACTTC
CASSLAGTYGEQYF
>NA|TRBJ2-7|TRBV7-8|NA
TGTGCCAGCAGCCCGAGGGGGGGGGCAGCTATCGACGAGCAGTACTTC
CASSPRGGAAIDEQYF
>few|TRBJ1-2|TRBV7-2|TRBD1
TGTGCCAGCAGCGTAGGACAGGGGGCAAGCGGCTATGGCTACACCTTC
CASSVGQGASGYGYTF
>NA|TRBJ1-5|TRBV6-1|NA
TGTGCCAGCAGTACCACTCCGGGTTCCAATCAGCCCCAGCATTTT
CASSTTPGSNQPQHF
>NA|TRBJ2-3|TRBV7-6|NA
TGTGCCAGCAGCTCGCTGAAAGCTAGCACAGATACGCAGTATTTT
CASSSLKASTDTQYF
>NA|TRBJ2-3|TRBV30|NA
TGTGCCTGGAGTCAGGACAGTCGCACAGATACGCAGTATTTT
CAWSQDSRTDTQYF
>NA|TRBJ2-1|TRBV12-3/TRBV12-4|NA
TGTGCCAGCAGTTTGGGTGCAAGGAATGAGCAGTTCTTC
CASSLGARNEQFF
>NA|TRBJ1-1|TRBV5-6|NA
TGTGCATCGCAGCGTATGGGGACTGAAGCTTTCTTT
CASQRMGTEAFF
>few|TRBJ2-1|TRBV19|NA
TGTGCCAGTAACCCCAGCGGGCGCGTCTACAATGAGCAGTTCTTC
CASNPSGRVYNEQFF
>NA|TRBJ1-4|TRBV28|NA
TGTGCCAGCAGCCCGGGCCCAGGGGAAAAACTGTTTTTT
CASSPGPGEKLFF
>NA|TRBJ1-5|TRBV27|NA
TGTGCCAGCAGTTTAAAACGCTCACCCAATCAGCCCCAGCATTTT
CASSLKRSPNQPQHF
>NA|TRBJ1-6|TRBV7-6|NA
TGTGCCAGCAGCGCGGCTAGCTCCTATAATTCACCCCTCCACTTT
CASSAASSYNSPLHF
>NA|TRBJ2-3|TRBV7-9|TRBD2
TGTGCCAGCAGGCTAGCGGGAGTGGCAGATACGCAGTATTTT
CASRLAGVADTQYF
>NA|TRBJ2-2|TRBV2|NA
TGTGCCAGCAGTGGGGGGAGCCGAAACACCGGGGAGCTGTTTTTT
CASSGGSRNTGELFF
>NA|TRBJ2-3|TRBV6-6|TRBD1
TGTGCCAGCTCCCTACAGGGGTCGGTGGCAGATACGCAGTATTTT
CASSLQGSVADTQYF
>NA|TRBJ1-6|TRBV6-1|NA
TGTGCCAGCACCCCAAGTCGCAATTCACCCCTCCACTTT
CASTPSRNSPLHF
>NA|TRBJ2-7|TRBV9|TRBD1
TGTGCCAGCGCTTCGGGACAGGGTCGCGAGCAGTACTTC
CASASGQGREQYF
>NA|TRBJ2-7|TRBV11-2|NA
TGTGCCAGCAGCTTAGATATAGCCTTGAGCTCCTACGAGCAGTACTTC
CASSLDIALSSYEQYF
>NA|TRBJ1-2|TRBV10-3|NA
TGTGCCATCAGGGAAGCTAACTATGGCTACACCTTC
CAIREANYGYTF
>NA|TRBJ2-1|TRBV9|TRBD1
TGTGCCACTTCCCGGACAGGAACTAACAATGAGCAGTTCTTC
CATSRTGTNNEQFF
>NA|TRBJ1-1|TRBV20-1|NA
TGCAGTGCTACACTCCGAGGGAACACTGAAGCTTTCTTT
CSATLRGNTEAFF
>NA|TRBJ2-5|TRBV6-1|NA
TGTGCCAGCGAATCTTGGAGGGGGGGCCAAGAGACCCAGTACTTC
CASESWRGGQETQYF
>few|TRBJ1-3|TRBV6-1|TRBD1
TGTGCCAGCAGTCCCACAGGGGGAGGAAACACCATATATTTT
CASSPTGGGNTIYF
>NA|TRBJ2-7|TRBV6-2/TRBV6-3|NA
TGTGCCAGCAGCCCCGGGGGACTTCCCGGCAAGTACTTC
CASSPGGLPGKYF
>NA|TRBJ2-5|TRBV24-1|NA
TGTGCCAAGGGGGGCCAAGAGACCCAGTACTTC
CAKGGQETQYF
>NA|TRBJ2-1|TRBV6-2/TRBV6-3|NA
TGTGCCAGCAGTTACTCGACCCCAGGACTGTACTACAATGAGCAGTTCTTC
CASSYSTPGLYYNEQFF
>NA|TRBJ2-1|TRBV6-1|TRBD1
TGTGCCAGCAGGGTGGACAGGGGAAAGTACAATGAGCAGTTCTTC
CASRVDRGKYNEQFF
>few|TRBJ2-5|TRBV18|TRBD2
TGTGCCAGCTCACCACCTAGTCTAGCGGCACAAGAGACCCAGTACTTC
CASSPPSLAAQETQYF
>NA|TRBJ1-4|TRBV7-9|NA
TGTGCCAGCAGCTTGGCCCCGGGCAGCCATAATGAAAAACTGTTTTTT
CASSLAPGSHNEKLFF
>many|TRBJ2-7|TRBV7-2|NA
TGTGCCAGCAGCTCGGACGGATACGAGCAGTACTTC
CASSSDGYEQYF
>few|TRBJ2-3|TRBV19|NA
TGTGCCAGTAAGGCTGGAACAGATACGCAGTATTTT
CASKAGTDTQYF
>NA|TRBJ2-7|TRBV6-6|NA
TGTGCCAGCAGTTACGGTCAAACCGAGCAGTACTTC
CASSYGQTEQYF
>NA|TRBJ2-1|TRBV12-3/TRBV12-4|NA
TGTGCCAGCGGCTCCATGGGGGAAAGGAACAATGAGCAGTTCTTC
CASGSMGERNNEQFF
>NA|TRBJ2-5|TRBV20-1|TRBD1
TGCAGTGCCCACGACAGGGGGCCCCTCCAAGAGACCCAGTACTTC
CSAHDRGPLQETQYF
>NA|TRBJ2-3|TRBV19|TRBD2
TGTGCCAGTAGTATCCTACTAGCGGGCCGGGCGCAGTATTTT
CASSILLAGRAQYF
>NA|TRBJ2-7|TRBV7-2|NA
TGTGCCAGCAGAGTACTCGCCGGGATCGAGCAGTACTTC
CASRVLAGIEQYF
>NA|TRBJ2-7|TRBV6-5|NA
TGTGCCATCCACCTAGCCCACATCTGGACCGCGACGCCCCCCTACGAGCAGTACTTC
CAIHLAHIWTATPPYEQYF
>few|TRBJ1-2|TRBV6-1|NA
TGTGCCAGCAGCCGAGACTCCAGCCTGGGGGGCTACACCTTC
CASSRDSSLGGYTF
>NA|TRBJ2-7|TRBV27|TRBD2
TGTGCCAGCACCCCCCCCCGGACTAGCGGGAGCCCCAGGCACGAGCAGTACTTC
CASTPPRTSGSPRHEQYF
>NA|TRBJ1-1|TRBV4-3|NA
TGCGCCAGCAGCCATCCGAGGGGACGGACTGAAGCTTTCTTT
CASSHPRGRTEAFF
>NA|TRBJ1-2|TRBV5-4|TRBD1
TGTGCCAGCAGCCAACTTCCCCCGGACAGGGGGTCCCACTATGGCTACACCTTC
CASSQLPPDRGSHYGYTF
>NA|TRBJ1-6|TRBV11-2|NA
TGTGCCAGCAGCTTGGGGGCAGAGTATAATTCACCCCTCCACTTT
CASSLGAEYNSPLHF
>NA|TRBJ2-7|TRBV2|NA
TGTGCCAGCAGTGGCGTAGGGGTCCGCCGCGAGCAGTACTTC
CASSGVGVRREQYF
>few|TRBJ1-3|TRBV7-2|NA
TGTGCCAGCAGCTTCGGAGACCCCATATATTTT
CASSFGDPIYF
>NA|TRBJ2-3|TRBV5-4|TRBD1
TGTGCCAGCAGCTCCCGGGGACAGTTAAGAGATACGCAGTATTTT
CASSSRGQLRDTQYF